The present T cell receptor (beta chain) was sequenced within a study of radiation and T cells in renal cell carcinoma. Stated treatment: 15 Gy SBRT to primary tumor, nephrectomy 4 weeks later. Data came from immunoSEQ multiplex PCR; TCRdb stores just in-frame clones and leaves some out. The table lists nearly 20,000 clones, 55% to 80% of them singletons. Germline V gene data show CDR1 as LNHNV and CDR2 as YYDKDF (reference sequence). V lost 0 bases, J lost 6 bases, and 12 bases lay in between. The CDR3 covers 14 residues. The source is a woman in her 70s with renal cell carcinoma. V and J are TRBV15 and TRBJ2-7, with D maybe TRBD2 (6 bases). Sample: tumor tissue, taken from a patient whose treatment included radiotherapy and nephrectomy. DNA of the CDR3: TGTGCCACCAGCAGAGATCAGGAGGGATCCGAGCAGTACTTC. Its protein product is CATSRDQEGSEQYF.